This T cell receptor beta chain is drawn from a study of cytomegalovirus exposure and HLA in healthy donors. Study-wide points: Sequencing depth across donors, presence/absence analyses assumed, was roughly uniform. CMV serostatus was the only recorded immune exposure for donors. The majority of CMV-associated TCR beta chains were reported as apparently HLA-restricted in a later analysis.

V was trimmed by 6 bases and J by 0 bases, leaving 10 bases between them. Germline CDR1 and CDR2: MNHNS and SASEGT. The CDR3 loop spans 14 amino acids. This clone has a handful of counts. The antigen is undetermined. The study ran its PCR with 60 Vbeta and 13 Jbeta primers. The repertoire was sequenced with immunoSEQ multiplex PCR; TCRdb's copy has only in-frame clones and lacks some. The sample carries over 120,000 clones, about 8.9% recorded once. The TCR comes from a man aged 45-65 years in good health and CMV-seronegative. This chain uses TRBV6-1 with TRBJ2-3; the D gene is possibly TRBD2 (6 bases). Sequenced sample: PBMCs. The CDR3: CASRAGLSTDTQYF. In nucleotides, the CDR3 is TGTGCCAGCAGAGCGGGTCTGAGCACAGATACGCAGTATTTT.